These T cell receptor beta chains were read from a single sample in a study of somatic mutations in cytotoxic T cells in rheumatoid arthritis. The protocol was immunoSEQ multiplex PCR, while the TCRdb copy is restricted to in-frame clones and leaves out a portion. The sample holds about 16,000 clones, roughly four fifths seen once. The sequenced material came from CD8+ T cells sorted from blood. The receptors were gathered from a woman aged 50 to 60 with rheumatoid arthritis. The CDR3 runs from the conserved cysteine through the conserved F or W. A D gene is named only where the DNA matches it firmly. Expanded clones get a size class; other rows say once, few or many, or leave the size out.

CDR3 protein: CSVTGTSGGTNEQFF
CDR3 DNA: TGCAGCGTGACCGGGACTAGCGGGGGTACGAATGAGCAGTTCTTC
V gene: TRBV29-1
J gene: TRBJ2-1
D gene: TRBD2
clone size: NA

CDR3 protein: CASSARPLNGQFF
CDR3 DNA: TGTGCCAGCAGCGCCCGCCCTTTAAACGGGCAGTTCTTC
V gene: TRBV9
J gene: TRBJ2-1
D gene: NA
clone size: NA

CDR3 protein: CASSPRQGSSYNSPLHF
CDR3 DNA: TGTGCCAGCAGCCCTCGACAGGGAAGCTCCTATAATTCACCCCTCCACTTT
V gene: TRBV9
J gene: TRBJ1-6
D gene: TRBD1
clone size: NA

CDR3 protein: CASGMGSPLHF
CDR3 DNA: TGTGCCAGCGGCATGGGGTCACCCCTCCACTTT
V gene: TRBV6-1
J gene: TRBJ1-6
D gene: NA
clone size: NA

CDR3 protein: CASSSRQGSPDTQYF
CDR3 DNA: TGTGCCAGCAGCTCAAGACAGGGGAGTCCAGATACGCAGTATTTT
V gene: TRBV7-3
J gene: TRBJ2-3
D gene: TRBD1
clone size: NA

CDR3 protein: CASSLGGSNTEAFF
CDR3 DNA: TGTGCCAGCAGCTTGGGTGGGTCGAACACTGAAGCTTTCTTT
V gene: TRBV5-5
J gene: TRBJ1-1
D gene: NA
clone size: NA

CDR3 protein: CASSQGRTGELFF
CDR3 DNA: TGTGCCAGCAGCCAGGGGCGGACCGGGGAGCTGTTTTTT
V gene: TRBV14
J gene: TRBJ2-2
D gene: NA
clone size: NA

CDR3 protein: CASRERQAADTQYF
CDR3 DNA: TGTGCCAGCAGGGAAAGACAGGCGGCAGATACGCAGTATTTT
V gene: TRBV27
J gene: TRBJ2-3
D gene: NA
clone size: NA

CDR3 protein: CASSRPTGIGRNTIYF
CDR3 DNA: TGTGCCAGCAGTCGACCTACAGGGATTGGGAGAAACACCATATATTTT
V gene: TRBV28
J gene: TRBJ1-3
D gene: NA
clone size: NA

CDR3 protein: CASSLTGAYSYNEQFF
CDR3 DNA: TGTGCCAGTAGCCTGACAGGGGCGTACTCCTACAATGAGCAGTTCTTC
V gene: TRBV19
J gene: TRBJ2-1
D gene: TRBD1
clone size: NA

CDR3 protein: CASSLSTGRKTEAFF
CDR3 DNA: TGTGCCAGCAGCTTATCGACAGGGAGAAAGACTGAAGCTTTCTTT
V gene: TRBV13
J gene: TRBJ1-1
D gene: TRBD1
clone size: NA

CDR3 protein: CSVVTDTQYF
CDR3 DNA: TGCAGCGTGGTCACAGATACGCAGTATTTT
V gene: TRBV29-1
J gene: TRBJ2-3
D gene: NA
clone size: few

CDR3 protein: CASSFAGANTGELFF
CDR3 DNA: TGCGCCAGCAGCTTCGCGGGCGCGAACACCGGGGAGCTGTTTTTT
V gene: TRBV5-1
J gene: TRBJ2-2
D gene: NA
clone size: NA

CDR3 protein: CASSPSDGTGRVRFF
CDR3 DNA: TGTGCCAGCAGCCCCTCGGACGGGACAGGGCGGGTGCGGTTCTTC
V gene: TRBV11-2
J gene: TRBJ2-1
D gene: TRBD1
clone size: NA

CDR3 protein: CASSLEGVGYEQYF
CDR3 DNA: TGCGCCAGCAGCTTGGAAGGGGTCGGCTACGAGCAGTACTTC
V gene: TRBV5-1
J gene: TRBJ2-7
D gene: NA
clone size: NA

CDR3 protein: CASSDLAGEYNEQFF
CDR3 DNA: TGTGCCAGCAGTGACTTAGCGGGAGAGTACAATGAGCAGTTCTTC
V gene: TRBV6-4
J gene: TRBJ2-1
D gene: TRBD2
clone size: NA

CDR3 protein: CASSLDSRGTEAFF
CDR3 DNA: TGTGCCAGCAGCTTGGACTCGAGGGGCACTGAAGCTTTCTTT
V gene: TRBV5-6
J gene: TRBJ1-1
D gene: NA
clone size: NA

CDR3 protein: CASSPSKYEQYF
CDR3 DNA: TGTGCCAGCAGCCCGAGTAAGTACGAGCAGTACTTC
V gene: TRBV7-9
J gene: TRBJ2-7
D gene: NA
clone size: NA

CDR3 protein: CASNQGATYEQYF
CDR3 DNA: TGTGCCAGTAACCAGGGGGCAACCTACGAGCAGTACTTC
V gene: TRBV19
J gene: TRBJ2-7
D gene: TRBD1
clone size: NA

CDR3 protein: CASSQDRSSYEQYF
CDR3 DNA: TGTGCCAGCAGCCAAGACAGAAGCTCCTACGAGCAGTACTTC
V gene: TRBV14
J gene: TRBJ2-7
D gene: NA
clone size: NA

CDR3 protein: CASSFSSGDSKNIQYF
CDR3 DNA: TGTGCCAGCAGCTTCTCCTCTGGGGACAGCAAAAACATTCAGTACTTC
V gene: TRBV7-9
J gene: TRBJ2-4
D gene: TRBD1
clone size: NA

CDR3 protein: CASRTGTGIYADGYTF
CDR3 DNA: TGTGCCAGTAGAACCGGGACAGGGATTTACGCCGATGGCTACACCTTC
V gene: TRBV19
J gene: TRBJ1-2
D gene: TRBD1
clone size: medium-sized

CDR3 protein: CASSWAQETQYF
CDR3 DNA: TGTGCCAGCAGTTGGGCGCAAGAGACCCAGTACTTC
V gene: TRBV28
J gene: TRBJ2-5
D gene: NA
clone size: NA

CDR3 protein: CASGEDRGLYGELFF
CDR3 DNA: TGTGCCAGTGGGGAGGATAGGGGGCTGTACGGGGAGCTGTTTTTT
V gene: TRBV2
J gene: TRBJ2-2
D gene: NA
clone size: NA